This T cell receptor beta chain was identified in a study of graft-versus-host responses after intestinal transplantation. Study information: Those transplanted obtained multivisceral, liver-intestinal, or isolated intestinal grafts. Every one of the recipients received anti-thymocyte globulin induction and afterwards took tacrolimus and steroids for approximately 3 years.

General observations from the study: Early post-transplant HvG declines tracked with peak circulating GvH clone levels.

Note on this clone: What it binds is unknown.

CDR3 length equals 14 residues. J lost 5 bases, V lost 4 bases, and 3 bases had no gene match. Germline CDR1 and CDR2: SGHRS and YFSETQ. The protocol was immunoSEQ multiplex PCR, while the TCRdb copy is restricted to in-frame clones and leaves out a portion. The sample includes about 80,000 clones, roughly nine tenths seen only once; the top ten take 0.34%. The rearrangement joins TRBV5-1 to TRBJ2-3; TRBD2 matches at 11 bases. The TCR was taken from a human donor who received an intestinal transplant. Specimen: unstimulated CD4+ T cells sorted from spleen or lymph node cells, collected before intestinal transplant. The CDR3 bases are TGCGCCAGCAGCCCCGGACTAGCGGGAGATACGCAGTATTTT. It encodes CASSPGLAGDTQYF.